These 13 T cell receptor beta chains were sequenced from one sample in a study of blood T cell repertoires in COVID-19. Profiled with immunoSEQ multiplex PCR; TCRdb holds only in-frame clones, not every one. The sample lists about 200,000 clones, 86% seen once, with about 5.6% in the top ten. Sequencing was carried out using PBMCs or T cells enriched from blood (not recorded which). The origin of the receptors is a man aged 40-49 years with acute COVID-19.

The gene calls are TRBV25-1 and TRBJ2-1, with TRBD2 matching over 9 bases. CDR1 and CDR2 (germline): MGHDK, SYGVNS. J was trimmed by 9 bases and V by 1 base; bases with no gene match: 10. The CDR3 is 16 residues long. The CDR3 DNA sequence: TGTGCCAGCAGTGAATTCAATAGCGGGAGAGTATTTGAGCAGTTCTTC. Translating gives CASSEFNSGRVFEQFF.

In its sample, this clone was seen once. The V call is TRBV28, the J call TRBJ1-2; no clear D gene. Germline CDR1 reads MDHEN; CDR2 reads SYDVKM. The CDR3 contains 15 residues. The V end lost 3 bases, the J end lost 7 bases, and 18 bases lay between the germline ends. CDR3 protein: CASSFPPPRRGGYTF. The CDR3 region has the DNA TGTGCCAGCAGTTTTCCCCCCCCGCGGCGGGGTGGCTACACCTTC.

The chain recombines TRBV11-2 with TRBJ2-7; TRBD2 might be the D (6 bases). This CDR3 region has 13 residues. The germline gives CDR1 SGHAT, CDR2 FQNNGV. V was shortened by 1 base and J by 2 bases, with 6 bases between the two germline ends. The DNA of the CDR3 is TGTGCCAGCAGCTTAGGGACTACCTACGAGCAGTACTTC. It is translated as CASSLGTTYEQYF.

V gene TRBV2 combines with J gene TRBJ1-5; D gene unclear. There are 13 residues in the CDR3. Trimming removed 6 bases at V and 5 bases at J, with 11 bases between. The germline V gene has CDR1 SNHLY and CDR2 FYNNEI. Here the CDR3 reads CASRAGMDQPQHF. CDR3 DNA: TGTGCCAGCAGGGCGGGGATGGATCAGCCCCAGCATTTT.

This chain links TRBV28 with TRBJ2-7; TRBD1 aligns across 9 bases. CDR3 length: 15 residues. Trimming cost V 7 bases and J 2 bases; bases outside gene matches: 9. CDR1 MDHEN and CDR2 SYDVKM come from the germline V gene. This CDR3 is CASIRTGARTYEQYF. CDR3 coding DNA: TGTGCCAGCATTAGGACAGGGGCCCGAACCTACGAGCAGTACTTC.

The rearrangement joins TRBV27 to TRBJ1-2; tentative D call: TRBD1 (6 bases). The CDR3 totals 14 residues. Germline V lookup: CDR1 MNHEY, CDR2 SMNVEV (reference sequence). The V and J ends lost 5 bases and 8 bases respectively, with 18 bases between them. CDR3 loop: CASSPGTRMGGYTF. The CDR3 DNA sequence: TGTGCCAGCAGTCCCGGGACACGGATGGGAGGCTACACCTTC.

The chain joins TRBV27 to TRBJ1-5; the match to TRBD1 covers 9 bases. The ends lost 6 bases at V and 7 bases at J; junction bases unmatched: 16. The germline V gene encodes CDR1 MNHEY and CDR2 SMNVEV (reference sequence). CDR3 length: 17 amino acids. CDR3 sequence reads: CASSLHPPGQGAQPQHF. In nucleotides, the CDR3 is TGTGCCAGCAGCTTACATCCTCCGGGACAGGGCGCCCAGCCCCAGCATTTT.

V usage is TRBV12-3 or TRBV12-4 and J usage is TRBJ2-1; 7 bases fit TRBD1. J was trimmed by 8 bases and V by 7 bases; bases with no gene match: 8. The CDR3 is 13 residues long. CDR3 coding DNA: TGTGCCAGCAACCCGGGACAGACGTATGAGCAGTTCTTC. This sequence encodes CASNPGQTYEQFF.

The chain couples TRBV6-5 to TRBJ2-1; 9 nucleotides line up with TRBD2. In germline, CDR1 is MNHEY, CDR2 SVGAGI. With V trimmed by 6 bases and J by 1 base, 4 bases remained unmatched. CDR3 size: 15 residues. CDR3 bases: TGTGCCAGCAGATCTAGCGGGGCGTCCTACAATGAGCAGTTCTTC. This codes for CASRSSGASYNEQFF.

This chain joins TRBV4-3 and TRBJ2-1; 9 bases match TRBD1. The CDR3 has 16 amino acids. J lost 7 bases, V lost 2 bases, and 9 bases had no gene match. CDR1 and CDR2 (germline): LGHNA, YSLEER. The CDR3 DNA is TGCGCCAGCAGCCAAATAAAGGGGACAGGGATAAATGAGCAGTTCTTC. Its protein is CASSQIKGTGINEQFF.

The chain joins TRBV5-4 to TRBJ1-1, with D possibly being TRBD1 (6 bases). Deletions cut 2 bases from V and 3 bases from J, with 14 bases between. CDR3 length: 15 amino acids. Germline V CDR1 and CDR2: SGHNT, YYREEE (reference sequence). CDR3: CASSLDDPGDTEAFF. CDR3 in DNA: TGTGCCAGCAGCTTAGACGACCCAGGGGACACTGAAGCTTTCTTT.

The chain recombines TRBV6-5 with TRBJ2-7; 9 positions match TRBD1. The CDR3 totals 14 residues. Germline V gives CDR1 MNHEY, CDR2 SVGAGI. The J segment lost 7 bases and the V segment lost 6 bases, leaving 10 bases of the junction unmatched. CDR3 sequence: CASRPQGALGEQYF. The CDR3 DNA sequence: TGTGCCAGCAGGCCACAGGGGGCACTGGGGGAGCAGTACTTC.

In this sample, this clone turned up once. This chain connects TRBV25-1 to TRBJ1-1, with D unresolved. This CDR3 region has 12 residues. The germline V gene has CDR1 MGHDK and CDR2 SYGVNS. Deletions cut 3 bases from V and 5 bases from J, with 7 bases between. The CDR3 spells CASSEHRTEAFF. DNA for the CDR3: TGTGCCAGCAGTGAGCATCGGACTGAAGCTTTCTTT.